This TCR beta chain was found in a study of CD8+CD57+ T cells in acquired aplastic anemia. Background on the study: Across the sorted CD4+ and CD8+ cells, DNA amounts averaged approximately 3.1 ug.

Sequenced patients had shown CD8+CD57+ cell expansion by flow cytometry. TCR beta VDJ combinations and CDR3 sequences were profiled from genomic DNA. MiXCR, applied by TCRdb to the reads, yields one record per CDR3 protein. Here the sample spans around 150,000 distinct CDR3 sequences, more than 45% being singletons. Trimming shortened V by 10 bases and J by 1 base, and 25 bases separated the two germline ends. Germline CDR1 ENHRY, CDR2 SYGVKD. The CDR3 covers 17 residues. Study outcomes and limitations: Almost 30 CD8+ CDR3 sequences occurred in both the patients and the controls.

This clonotype was counted at least ten times. Its antigen is currently unknown. This receptor was taken from a human donor with aplastic anemia. V is TRBV10-3 and J is TRBJ1-1, with a possible D match to TRBD1 (5 bases). Sequencing used sorted CD4+, CD8+, or CD8+CD57+ T cells (not recorded which) from PBMCs. CDR3 sequence: CASNTVRGPKSNTEAFF. The CDR3 DNA reads as TGTGCCAGCAATACCGTTAGGGGACCGAAATCGAACACTGAAGCTTTCTTT.